The 25 T cell receptor beta chains given below trace back to one sample, sequenced in a study of T cell responses to AZD1222 COVID-19 vaccine. Profiling relied on immunoSEQ multiplex PCR, and the TCRdb table lists in-frame clones only, not all of them. The table includes approximately 90,000 clones, about 87% detected once. The sample in question was peripheral blood, obtained on day 0 of AZD1222 vaccination. All receptors derive from an adult in good health.

The chain uses TRBV4-1 and TRBJ2-7; maybe TRBD2 (6 bases). The CDR3 contains 14 residues. Looked up from germline, CDR1 is MGHRA and CDR2 is YSYEKL. V was trimmed by 4 bases and J by 1 base, leaving 11 bases between them. DNA for the CDR3: TGCGCCAGCAGCCCATTGACTAGTTCCTACGAGCAGTACTTC. It encodes CASSPLTSSYEQYF.

This clone was seen only once. The chain uses TRBV5-1 and TRBJ1-6; tentatively, D is TRBD1 (6 bases). V was shortened by 4 bases and J by 6 bases, with 14 bases between the two germline ends. This CDR3 is 15 amino acids long. The germline V gene has CDR1 SGHRS and CDR2 YFSETQ. CDR3 protein: CASSRPGGGNSPLHF. The CDR3 DNA is TGCGCCAGCAGCAGACCGGGGGGCGGTAATTCACCCCTCCACTTT.

The chain links TRBV11-3 to TRBJ2-1; unclear D gene. CDR3 size: 16 residues. CDR1 SGHNT and CDR2 YENEEA come from the germline V gene. Trimming took 1 base from V and 4 from J, leaving 14 bases between them. The CDR3 DNA reads TGTGCCAGCAGCTTAGCGGGTCACCTAAATTACAATGAGCAGTTCTTC. Its protein is CASSLAGHLNYNEQFF.

The chain combines TRBV2 with TRBJ1-4, with no clear D. The V gene lost 7 bases and the J gene lost 4 bases, with 10 bases spanning the gap. CDR3 length: 13 amino acids. The V gene's germline CDR1 is SNHLY and CDR2 FYNNEI. The CDR3 region is CASNLQYNEKLFF. The DNA for the CDR3 is TGTGCCAGCAATCTACAGTATAATGAAAAACTGTTTTTT. Based on the CDR3 plus reference TRBV2 and TRBJ1-4, the full variable domain is EPEVTQTPSHQVTQMGQEVILRCVPISNHLYFYWYRQILGQKVEFLVSFYNNEISEKSEIFDDQFSVERPDGSNFTLKIRSTKLEDSAMYFCASNLQYNEKLFFGSGTQLSVL.

This clone was detected only a few times. This rearrangement joins TRBV11-2 to TRBJ1-2, with 9 bases identical to TRBD1. Trimming at V came to 5 bases and at J to 4 bases, leaving 5 bases not matched to a gene. Germline V lookup: CDR1 SGHAT, CDR2 FQNNGV. The CDR3 extends over 14 amino acids. The CDR3 here is CASSRTGDSYGYTF. CDR3 coding DNA: TGTGCCAGCAGCCGGACAGGGGACTCCTATGGCTACACCTTC.

This chain uses TRBV15 with TRBJ1-1; D gene uncertain. From germline, CDR1 is LNHNV and CDR2 YYDKDF (reference sequence). This CDR3 region has 15 residues. Deletions cut 0 bases from V and 0 bases from J, with 8 bases between. This CDR3 is CATSRDLGLNTEAFF. The DNA for the CDR3 is TGTGCCACCAGCAGAGATCTAGGGCTGAACACTGAAGCTTTCTTT.

The V and J genes are TRBV3-1 (or the pseudogene TRBV3-2) and TRBJ1-2, with D perhaps matching TRBD1 (5 bases). Germline CDR1 and CDR2: LGHDT and YNNKEL (reference sequence). CDR3 length: 13 residues. V lost 0 bases and J 6 bases, leaving 8 bases between the germline ends. CDR3 protein: CASSQEAGHGYTF. In DNA, the CDR3 is TGTGCCAGCAGCCAAGAGGCAGGGCATGGCTACACCTTC.

CDR3 sequence: CASSHLGAGNTEAFF. The CDR3 DNA sequence: TGTGCCAGCAGCCACCTCGGGGCGGGGAACACTGAAGCTTTCTTT. J is TRBJ1-1 and V is TRBV6-6; the D gene is possibly TRBD1 (5 bases). V was clipped by 6 bases and J by 1 base, with 15 bases between them. Germline-derived CDR1 and CDR2 are MNHNY and SVGAGI (reference sequence). The CDR3 sequence is 15 residues long.

The chain recombines TRBV2 with TRBJ2-3, with a tentative D call TRBD2 (5 bases). Germline lookup yields CDR1 SNHLY and CDR2 FYNNEI. This CDR3 has 16 residues. V lost 6 bases to trimming and J lost 2 bases, with 18 bases between them. The CDR3 region has the DNA TGTGCCAGCAGGGCCCGGGAAGCTTCGATCACAGATACGCAGTATTTT. It is translated as CASRAREASITDTQYF.

The V gene is TRBV19, the J gene TRBJ1-1; D not certain. CDR3 length: 16 amino acids. CDR1 is LNHDA and CDR2 is SQIVND in the germline V gene (reference sequence). V lost 5 bases, J lost 0 bases, and 16 bases lay in between. The CDR3 here is CASSPRPREMNTEAFF. The CDR3 DNA follows: TGTGCCAGTAGTCCCCGACCCCGGGAAATGAACACTGAAGCTTTCTTT. Drawing the rest from reference TRBV19 and TRBJ1-1, the complete variable domain is DGGITQSPKYLFRKEGQNVTLSCEQNLNHDAMYWYRQDPGQGLRLIYYSQIVNDFQKGDIAEGYSVSREKKESFPLTVTSAQKNPTAFYLCASSPRPREMNTEAFFGQGTRLTVV.

The chain uses TRBV10-1 and TRBJ2-1, with 7 bases matching TRBD1. The V segment lost 8 bases and the J segment 1 base; nucleotides outside the gene matches: 5. Germline CDR1 WNHNN, CDR2 SYGVQD (reference sequence). The CDR3 runs 14 residues. For the CDR3, the DNA is TGCGCCAGCTCGGACAGGAGATCCTACAATGAGCAGTTCTTC. It encodes CASSDRRSYNEQFF.

The chain carries TRBV3-1 (or the pseudogene TRBV3-2) and TRBJ2-1; 7 nucleotides align to TRBD2. CDR3 length: 15 residues. Trimming at V came to 5 bases and at J to 7 bases, leaving 11 bases not matched to a gene. Germline V lookup: CDR1 LGHDT, CDR2 YNNKEL (reference sequence). The CDR3 loop reads CASSYPGLRQNEQFF. The DNA of the CDR3 is TGTGCCAGCAGCTACCCGGGACTACGACAAAATGAGCAGTTCTTC.

The genes are TRBV9 and TRBJ1-2; D is undetermined. V was clipped by 0 bases and J by 4 bases, with 10 bases between them. The CDR3 has 14 amino acids. Germline lookup yields CDR1 SGDLS and CDR2 YYNGEE. The CDR3 spells CASSVGTEPYGYTF. CDR3 nucleotide sequence: TGTGCCAGCAGCGTAGGAACAGAGCCCTATGGCTACACCTTC.

V gene TRBV7-9 combines with J gene TRBJ2-7; 10 bases align to TRBD1. The CDR3 covers 13 residues. V shed 2 bases, J shed 13 bases, and the junction held 8 bases outside the gene matches. In germline, CDR1 is SEHNR, CDR2 FQNEAQ (reference sequence). This chain's CDR3 is CASSLPTGGCCYF. CDR3 nucleotide sequence: TGTGCCAGCAGCTTACCGACAGGGGGCTGCTGCTACTTC.

The chain couples TRBV25-1 to TRBJ2-4; weak D call: TRBD2 (5 bases). The CDR3 is made up of 13 amino acids. V was shortened by 2 bases and J by 7 bases, with 9 bases between the two germline ends. The germline V gene encodes CDR1 MGHDK and CDR2 SYGVNS. The CDR3, as DNA: TGTGCCAGCAGTGAAGGTTCGGGGAACATTCAGTACTTC. Its protein is CASSEGSGNIQYF.

In this sample, this clone turned up a few times. The CDR3 here is CASSEYKYSPLHF. The CDR3 DNA reads TGTGCCAGCAGTGAATATAAGTATTCACCCCTCCACTTT. The rearrangement uses TRBV25-1 and TRBJ1-6; D call uncertain. Germline CDR1 MGHDK, CDR2 SYGVNS. Trimming removed 0 bases from V and 8 bases from J, with 5 bases in between. The CDR3 sequence is 13 residues long.

The chain combines TRBV5-6 with TRBJ2-1; the match to TRBD2 covers 9 bases. From germline, CDR1 is SGHDT and CDR2 YYEEEE. This CDR3 spans 17 amino acids. The ends lost 4 bases at V and 8 bases at J; junction bases unmatched: 16. CDR3 DNA: TGTGCCAGCAGCGCTCTCTCGACTAGCGGACACGGGGATGAGCAGTTCTTC. Amino acids: CASSALSTSGHGDEQFF.

This clone was recorded only once. This rearrangement joins TRBV19 to TRBJ2-1; the match to TRBD2 covers 9 bases. J was trimmed by 13 bases and V by 3 bases; bases with no gene match: 16. This CDR3 has 16 residues. Per germline, CDR1 LNHDA and CDR2 SQIVND (reference sequence). The CDR3 region is CASSMDSGRPIFYQFF. The CDR3 nucleotides read TGTGCCAGTAGTATGGACAGCGGGAGGCCCATTTTTTATCAGTTCTTC.

The chain carries TRBV5-1 and TRBJ2-6; weak D call: TRBD1 (6 bases). Germline V gene data show CDR1 as SGHRS and CDR2 as YFSETQ. V lost 4 bases and J lost 4, with 15 bases in between. The CDR3 length is 16 residues. Here the CDR3 DNA reads TGCGCCAGCAGCCACCAAGGGACAACAGGGGCCAACGTCCTGACTTTC. As protein: CASSHQGTTGANVLTF.

This rearrangement joins TRBV2 to TRBJ2-7; 10 nucleotides match TRBD1. The germline CDR1 and CDR2 sequences are SNHLY and FYNNEI. Unmatched junction bases numbered 11, after V lost 7 bases and J lost 8 bases. The CDR3 is made up of 14 amino acids. The chain's CDR3 is CASNYRDRGPQQYF. The CDR3 region has the DNA TGTGCCAGCAACTACCGGGACAGGGGACCCCAGCAGTACTTC.

This sequence joins TRBV18 and TRBJ1-1; 10 bases are shared with TRBD1. V was pared by 3 bases and J by 0 bases, with 1 base of the junction left unmatched. The CDR3 runs 15 residues. Germline V gene data show CDR1 as KGHSH and CDR2 as LQKENI. CDR3 bases: TGTGCCAGCTCACCTGGGACAGGGGTGAACACTGAAGCTTTCTTT. Amino acid sequence: CASSPGTGVNTEAFF.

The chain uses TRBV10-3 and TRBJ2-1; 11 bases map to TRBD2. V lost 6 bases and J lost 7; bases outside the gene matches: 5. The CDR3 consists of 14 residues. CDR1 and CDR2 (germline): ENHRY, SYGVKD. The CDR3 loop reads CAISLAGGRNEQFF. The CDR3 region has the DNA TGTGCCATCAGCCTAGCGGGAGGAAGGAATGAGCAGTTCTTC.

V usage is TRBV27 and J usage is TRBJ2-1; D might be TRBD1 or TRBD2, each matching 5 bases. The V and J ends lost 3 bases and 1 base respectively, with 13 bases between them. There are 16 residues in the CDR3. Germline V gene data show CDR1 as MNHEY and CDR2 as SMNVEV (reference sequence). The CDR3 region has the DNA TGTGCCAGCAGTTTGGGACCAAGTAATTCCTACAATGAGCAGTTCTTC. It translates to CASSLGPSNSYNEQFF.

CDR3 DNA: TGCGCCAGCAGCTTTCAAGGGTTCGACAATGAGCAGTTCTTC. As protein: CASSFQGFDNEQFF. This chain joins TRBV5-1 and TRBJ2-1; D remains unclear. Trimming left V 2 bases short and J 5 bases short, with 11 bases between. Germline V gives CDR1 SGHRS, CDR2 YFSETQ. There are 14 residues in the CDR3.

The chain employs TRBV19 and TRBJ2-2; tentatively, D is TRBD1 or TRBD2 (5 bases each). V dropped 9 bases and J dropped 1 base, with 12 bases sitting between them. Germline V gives CDR1 LNHDA, CDR2 SQIVND (reference sequence). The CDR3 is 14 amino acids. CDR3 DNA: TGTGCCAGCCGGGGACGCAGGAACACCGGGGAGCTGTTTTTT. Translated, it gives CASRGRRNTGELFF.